This T cell receptor beta chain was sequenced for a study of molecular identifiers for immune sequencing clone quantification. There are a few counts of this clonotype. The CDR3 consists of 15 residues. Germline CDR1 and CDR2: MDHEN and SYDVKM. Trimming took 6 bases from V and 0 from J, leaving 12 bases between them. TCRdb fed the PCR reads into MiXCR, producing one record per CDR3 protein. The sample lists 490,000 or so distinct CDR3 sequences; about a quarter were seen once. The V call is TRBV28, the J call TRBJ2-1; D is possibly TRBD1 (6 bases). The receptor was isolated from a human donor in good health. Some libraries in this study had Jurkat cell RNA spiked in. Sequencing used naive CD8+ T cells from blood, with Jurkat cell RNA spiked in. Sample subset: FACS-sorted CD8+CD4-CCR7+CD45RA+ naive T cells. This CDR3 reads CASSWDKSSYNEQFF. CDR3 nucleotide sequence: TGTGCCAGCAGCTGGGACAAGAGCTCCTACAATGAGCAGTTCTTC.